This T cell receptor beta chain was sequenced for a study of Ad26.COV2.S vaccination and SARS-CoV-2 variants. Study conclusions and caveats: Possibly, TCR breadth and depth analyses underestimated total T cell responses.

Remarks on this clone: Its antigen is unknown.

Germline V lookup: CDR1 MGHDK, CDR2 SYGVNS. This CDR3 comprises 14 residues. V shed 4 bases and J 3 bases; nucleotides not matched to a gene: 6. Treatment defined: around 19 received Ad26.COV2.S at low or high dose, single or two shots; several received placebo; per-sample allocation not given. Repertoires come from day 63 after the first vaccine or placebo injection. TCRdb keeps only in-frame clones here, not all; method: immunoSEQ multiplex PCR. The sample yields 300,000 to 350,000 clones, roughly 84% seen once. The sample consisted of peripheral blood, taken in a trial of Ad26.COV2.S vaccine versus placebo. The chain combines TRBV25-1 with TRBJ2-7; 7 bases agree with TRBD1. This TCR was sampled from a person aged 18-65 years who received the Ad26.COV2.S COVID-19 vaccine or a placebo. CDR3 nucleotide sequence: TGTGCCAGCAGTGCGACAGGGCAAGGCTACGAGCAGTACTTC. It specifies CASSATGQGYEQYF.